What follows are 2 T cell receptor beta chains derived from one specimen sequenced in a study of cytomegalovirus exposure and HLA in healthy donors. 13 Jbeta primers and 60 Vbeta primers were used for the PCR. The method was immunoSEQ multiplex PCR; TCRdb's version includes in-frame clones alone and lacks a portion of them. The sample carries about 190,000 clones, about 85% recorded once. Sequenced material: PBMCs. These receptors were obtained from a man aged 50-60 years in good health and CMV-seronegative.

This clone turned up a few times. The rearrangement joins TRBV7-2 to TRBJ2-7; D possibly corresponds to TRBD1 (5 bases). Germline V gene sequence: CDR1 SGHTA, CDR2 FQGNSA. The V end was cut by 5 bases, the J end by 4 bases, with 15 bases between. This CDR3 has 14 residues. CDR3 in DNA: TGTGCCAGCAGCCTAGATCAGGGAAAATACGAGCAGTACTTC. This translates into CASSLDQGKYEQYF. Using reference TRBV7-2 and TRBJ2-7 for the parts outside the CDR3, the full variable domain is GAGVSQSPSNKVTEKGKDVELRCDPISGHTALYWYRQSLGQGLEFLIYFQGNSAPDKSGLPSDRFSAERTGGSVSTLTIQRTQQEDSAVYLCASSLDQGKYEQYFGPGTRLTVT.

In this sample, this clone turned up a few times. The rearrangement joins TRBV19 to TRBJ1-6; possible D gene TRBD1, 6 bases. This CDR3 contains 16 residues. Germline V gives CDR1 LNHDA, CDR2 SQIVND (reference sequence). V lost 6 bases, J lost 2 bases, and 14 bases lay in between. As DNA, the CDR3 is TGTGCCAGTAGGGCGCAGGACAGCACCTATAATTCACCCCTCCACTTT. Translated, it gives CASRAQDSTYNSPLHF.